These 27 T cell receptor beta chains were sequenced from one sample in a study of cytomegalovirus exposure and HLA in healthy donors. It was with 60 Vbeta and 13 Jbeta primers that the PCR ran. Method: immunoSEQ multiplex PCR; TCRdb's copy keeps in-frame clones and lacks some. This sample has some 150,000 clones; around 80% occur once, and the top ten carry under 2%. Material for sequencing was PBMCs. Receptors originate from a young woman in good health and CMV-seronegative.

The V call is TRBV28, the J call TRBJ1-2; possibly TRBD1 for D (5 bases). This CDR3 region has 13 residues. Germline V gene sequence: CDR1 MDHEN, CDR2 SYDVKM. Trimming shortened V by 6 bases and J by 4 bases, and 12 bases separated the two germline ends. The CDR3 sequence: CASSLGHRYGYTF. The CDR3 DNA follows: TGTGCCAGCAGCCTCGGACACCGCTATGGCTACACCTTC.

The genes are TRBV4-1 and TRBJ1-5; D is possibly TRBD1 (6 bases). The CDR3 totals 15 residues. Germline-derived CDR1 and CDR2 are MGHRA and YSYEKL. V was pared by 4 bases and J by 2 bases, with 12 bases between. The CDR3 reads CASSPYQGRNQPQHF. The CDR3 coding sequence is TGCGCCAGCAGCCCATACCAGGGGCGCAATCAGCCCCAGCATTTT.

CDR3 sequence: CASSYDRGYEKLFF. The CDR3 nucleotides read TGTGCCAGCAGCTACGACAGGGGGTATGAAAAACTGTTTTTT. The genes are TRBV2 and TRBJ1-4; 9 nucleotides match TRBD1. Losses at the gene ends were 6 bases for V and 6 bases for J; bases not matched to a gene: 5. The CDR3 runs 14 residues. From germline, CDR1 is SNHLY and CDR2 FYNNEI.

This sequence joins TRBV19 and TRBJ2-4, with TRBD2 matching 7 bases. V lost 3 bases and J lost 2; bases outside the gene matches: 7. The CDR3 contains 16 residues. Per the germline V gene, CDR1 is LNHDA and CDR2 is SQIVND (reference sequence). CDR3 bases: TGTGCCAGTAGTATTTGGGGAGGGCGAACCAAAAACATTCAGTACTTC. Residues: CASSIWGGRTKNIQYF.

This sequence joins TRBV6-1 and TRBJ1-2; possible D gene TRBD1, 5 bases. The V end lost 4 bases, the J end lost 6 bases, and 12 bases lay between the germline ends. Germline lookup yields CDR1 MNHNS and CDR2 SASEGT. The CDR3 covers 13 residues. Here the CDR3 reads CASSATTRDGYTF. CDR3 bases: TGTGCCAGCAGTGCCACTACCAGGGATGGCTACACCTTC.

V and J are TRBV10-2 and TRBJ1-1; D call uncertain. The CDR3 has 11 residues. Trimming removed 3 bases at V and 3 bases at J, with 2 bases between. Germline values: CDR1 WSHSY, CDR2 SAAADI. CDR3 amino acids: CASSDDTEAFF. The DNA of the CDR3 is TGCGCCAGCAGTGACGACACTGAAGCTTTCTTT.

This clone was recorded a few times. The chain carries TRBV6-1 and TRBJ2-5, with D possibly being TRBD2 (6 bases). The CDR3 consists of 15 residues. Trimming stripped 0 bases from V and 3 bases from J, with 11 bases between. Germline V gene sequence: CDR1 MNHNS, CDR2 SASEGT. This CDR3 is CASSEAETGEETQYF. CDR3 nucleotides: TGTGCCAGCAGTGAAGCGGAGACGGGGGAAGAGACCCAGTACTTC.

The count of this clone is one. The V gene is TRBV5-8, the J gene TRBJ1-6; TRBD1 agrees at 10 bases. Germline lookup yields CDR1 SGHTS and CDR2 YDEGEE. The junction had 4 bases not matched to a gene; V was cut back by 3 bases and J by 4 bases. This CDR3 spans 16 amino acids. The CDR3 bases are TGTGCCAGCAGCTGGGACAGGGGCGGGTATAATTCACCCCTCCACTTT. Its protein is CASSWDRGGYNSPLHF.

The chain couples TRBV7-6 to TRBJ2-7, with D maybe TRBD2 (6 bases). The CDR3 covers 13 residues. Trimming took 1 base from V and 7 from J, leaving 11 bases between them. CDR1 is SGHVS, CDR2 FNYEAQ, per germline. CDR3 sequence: CASSLEHAGEQYF. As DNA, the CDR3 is TGTGCCAGCAGCTTAGAACATGCGGGGGAGCAGTACTTC.

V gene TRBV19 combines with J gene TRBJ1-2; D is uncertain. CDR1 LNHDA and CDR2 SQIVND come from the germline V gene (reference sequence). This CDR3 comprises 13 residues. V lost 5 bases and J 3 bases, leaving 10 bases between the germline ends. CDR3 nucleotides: TGTGCCAGTAGTTCCGATTACTACTATGGCTACACCTTC. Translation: CASSSDYYYGYTF.

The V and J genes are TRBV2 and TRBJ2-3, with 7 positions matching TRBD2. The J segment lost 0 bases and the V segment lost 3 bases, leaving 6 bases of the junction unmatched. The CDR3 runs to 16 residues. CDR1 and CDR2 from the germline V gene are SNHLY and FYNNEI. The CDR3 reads CASSETSLGSTDTQYF. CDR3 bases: TGTGCCAGCAGTGAGACTAGCCTAGGGAGCACAGATACGCAGTATTTT.

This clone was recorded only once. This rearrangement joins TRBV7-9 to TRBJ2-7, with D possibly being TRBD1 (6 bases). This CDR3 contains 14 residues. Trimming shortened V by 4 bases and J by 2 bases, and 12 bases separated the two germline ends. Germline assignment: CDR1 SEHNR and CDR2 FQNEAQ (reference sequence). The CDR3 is CASSSGDNPYEQYF. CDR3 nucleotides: TGTGCCAGCAGCTCTGGGGACAATCCCTACGAGCAGTACTTC.

CDR3: CASSLGGSYSNQPQHF. The CDR3 nucleotides read TGCGCCAGCAGTCTAGGGGGCAGCTATAGCAATCAGCCCCAGCATTTT. The rearrangement joins TRBV10-2 to TRBJ1-5, with 7 bases fitting TRBD1. Germline V gives CDR1 WSHSY, CDR2 SAAADI. J was trimmed by 0 bases and V by 5 bases; bases with no gene match: 7. The CDR3 totals 16 residues.

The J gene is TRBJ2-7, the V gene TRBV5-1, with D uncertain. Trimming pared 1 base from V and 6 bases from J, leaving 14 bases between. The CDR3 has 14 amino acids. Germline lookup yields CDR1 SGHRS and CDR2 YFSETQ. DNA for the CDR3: TGCGCCAGCAGCTTGTTGTCCAGGCCCGGCGAGCAGTACTTC. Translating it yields CASSLLSRPGEQYF.

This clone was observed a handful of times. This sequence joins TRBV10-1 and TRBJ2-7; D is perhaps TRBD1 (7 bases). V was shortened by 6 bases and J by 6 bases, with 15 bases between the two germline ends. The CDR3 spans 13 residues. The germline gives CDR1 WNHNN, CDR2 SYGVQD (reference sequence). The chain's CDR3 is CASSQGGLGEQYF. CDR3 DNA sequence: TGCGCCAGCAGCCAGGGGGGCCTCGGCGAGCAGTACTTC.

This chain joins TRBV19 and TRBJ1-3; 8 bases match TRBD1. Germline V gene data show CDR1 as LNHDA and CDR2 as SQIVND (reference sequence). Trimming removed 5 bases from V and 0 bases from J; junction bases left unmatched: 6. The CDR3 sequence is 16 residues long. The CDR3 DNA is TGTGCCAGTAGTGACAGGGGCCTCTTCTCTGGAAACACCATATATTTT. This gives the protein CASSDRGLFSGNTIYF.

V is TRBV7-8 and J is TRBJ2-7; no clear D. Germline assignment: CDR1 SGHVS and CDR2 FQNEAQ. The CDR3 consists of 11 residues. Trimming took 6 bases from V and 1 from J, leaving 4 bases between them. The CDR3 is CASRSSYEQYF. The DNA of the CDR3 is TGTGCCAGCAGATCATCCTACGAGCAGTACTTC.

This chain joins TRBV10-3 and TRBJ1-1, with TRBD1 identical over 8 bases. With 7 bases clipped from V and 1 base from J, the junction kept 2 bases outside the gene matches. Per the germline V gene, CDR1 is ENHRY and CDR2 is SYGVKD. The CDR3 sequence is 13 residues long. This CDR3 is CAIMGTGNTEAFF. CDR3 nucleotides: TGTGCCATCATGGGGACAGGGAACACTGAAGCTTTCTTT.

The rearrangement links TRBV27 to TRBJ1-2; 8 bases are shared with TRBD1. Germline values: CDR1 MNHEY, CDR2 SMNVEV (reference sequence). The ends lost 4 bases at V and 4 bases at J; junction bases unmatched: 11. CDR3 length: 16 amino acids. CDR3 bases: TGTGCCAGCAGTTCCCCACAAGGACAGGGTACCTATGGCTACACCTTC. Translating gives CASSSPQGQGTYGYTF.

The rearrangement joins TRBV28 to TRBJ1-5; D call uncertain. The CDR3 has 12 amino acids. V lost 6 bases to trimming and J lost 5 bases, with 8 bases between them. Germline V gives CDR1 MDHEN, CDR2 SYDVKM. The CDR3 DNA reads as TGTGCCAGCAGCTACGGGGATCAGCCCCAGCATTTT. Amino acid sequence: CASSYGDQPQHF.

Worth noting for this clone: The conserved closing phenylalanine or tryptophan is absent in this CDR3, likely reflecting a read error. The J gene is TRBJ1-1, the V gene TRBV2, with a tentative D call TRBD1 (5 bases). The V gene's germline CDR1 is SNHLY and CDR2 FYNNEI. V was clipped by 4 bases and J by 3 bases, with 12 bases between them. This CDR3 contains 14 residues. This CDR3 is CASSGGTMYTEAFL. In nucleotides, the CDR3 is TGTGCCAGCAGTGGCGGGACTATGTACACTGAAGCTTTCCTT.

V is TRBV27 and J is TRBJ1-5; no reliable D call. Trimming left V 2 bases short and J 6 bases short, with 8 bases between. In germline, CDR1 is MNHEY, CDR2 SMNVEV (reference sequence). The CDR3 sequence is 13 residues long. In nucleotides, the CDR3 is TGTGCCAGCAGTTTAGAGGTTGCTCAGCCCCAGCATTTT. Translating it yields CASSLEVAQPQHF.

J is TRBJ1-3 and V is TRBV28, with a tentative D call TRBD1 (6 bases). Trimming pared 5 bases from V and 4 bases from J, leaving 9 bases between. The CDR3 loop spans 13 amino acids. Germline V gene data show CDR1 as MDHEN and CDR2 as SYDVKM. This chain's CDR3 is CASSPGQGNTIYF. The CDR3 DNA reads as TGTGCCAGCAGTCCTGGACAGGGAAACACCATATATTTT.

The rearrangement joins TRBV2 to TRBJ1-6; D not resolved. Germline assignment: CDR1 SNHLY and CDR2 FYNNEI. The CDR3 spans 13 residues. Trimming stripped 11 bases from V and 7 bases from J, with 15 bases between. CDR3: CADRRSLNSPLHF. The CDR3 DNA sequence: TGTGCCGACCGACGGAGCTTAAATTCACCCCTCCACTTT.

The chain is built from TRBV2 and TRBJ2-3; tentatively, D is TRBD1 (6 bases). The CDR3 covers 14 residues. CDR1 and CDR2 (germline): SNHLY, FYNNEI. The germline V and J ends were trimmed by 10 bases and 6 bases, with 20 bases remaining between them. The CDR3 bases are TGTGCCACCGGCGCACAGGGTTCCAGGGATACGCAGTATTTT. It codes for CATGAQGSRDTQYF. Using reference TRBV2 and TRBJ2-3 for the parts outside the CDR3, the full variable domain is EPEVTQTPSHQVTQMGQEVILRCVPISNHLYFYWYRQILGQKVEFLVSFYNNEISEKSEIFDDQFSVERPDGSNFTLKIRSTKLEDSAMYFCATGAQGSRDTQYFGPGTRLTVL.

The CDR3 coding sequence is TGTGCCAGCAGCCCATGGACAGGGGGCGAAGATGAAGCTTTCTTT. Protein product: CASSPWTGGEDEAFF. This chain links TRBV7-9 with TRBJ1-1, with TRBD1 identical over 11 bases. The V segment lost 5 bases and the J segment 7 bases; nucleotides outside the gene matches: 9. CDR3 size: 15 residues. From germline, CDR1 is SEHNR and CDR2 FQNEAQ (reference sequence).

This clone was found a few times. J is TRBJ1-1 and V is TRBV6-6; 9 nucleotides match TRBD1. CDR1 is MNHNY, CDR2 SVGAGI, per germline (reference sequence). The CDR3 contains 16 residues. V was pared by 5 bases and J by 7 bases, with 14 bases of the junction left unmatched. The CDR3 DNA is TGTGCCAGCAGTCCCCCGGGACAGGGTTCCCACATTGAAGCTTTCTTT. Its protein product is CASSPPGQGSHIEAFF.